This T cell receptor beta chain was found in a study of Graves' ophthalmopathy and Graves' hyperthyroidism. Turning to the study itself: Peripheral blood samples were taken at initial diagnosis, before any treatment. Study-wide findings and caveats: At just over 70% sensitivity and 72.22% specificity, the model predicted progression of the ophthalmopathy.

Amplified material comprised TCR beta CDR3 regions derived from RNA transcripts. RT-PCR was first run with HTBI primers, then multiplex PCR in a second round. MiXCR, run by TCRdb on the multiplex PCR reads, gives a single entry per CDR3 protein. The data show 450,000 or so distinct CDR3 sequences, 13% to 15% seen once. Orbital computed tomography, thyroid ultrasound, TRAb, serum thyroxine and clinical symptoms formed the basis of diagnosis. V lost 6 bases to trimming and J lost 7 bases; unmatched junction nucleotides: 10. The CDR3 loop spans 15 amino acids. The germline gives CDR1 MDHEN, CDR2 SYDVKM. Points on this clonotype: Its target is not known.

Sequenced input: blood. The clonotype originates from a woman aged 30 to 39 with Graves' ophthalmopathy. V is TRBV28 and J is TRBJ1-5, with 9 bases lining up with TRBD1. CDR3 DNA sequence: TGTGCCAGCAGCCATGGGACAGGGAGGGGACAGCCCCAGCATTTT. Its translation is CASSHGTGRGQPQHF. The full variable domain, in which reference TRBV28 and TRBJ1-5 provide the parts outside the CDR3, is DVKVTQSSRYLVKRTGEKVFLECVQDMDHENMFWYRQDPGLGLRLIYFSYDVKMKEKGDIPEGYSVSREKKERFSLILESASTNQTSMYLCASSHGTGRGQPQHFGDGTRLSIL.